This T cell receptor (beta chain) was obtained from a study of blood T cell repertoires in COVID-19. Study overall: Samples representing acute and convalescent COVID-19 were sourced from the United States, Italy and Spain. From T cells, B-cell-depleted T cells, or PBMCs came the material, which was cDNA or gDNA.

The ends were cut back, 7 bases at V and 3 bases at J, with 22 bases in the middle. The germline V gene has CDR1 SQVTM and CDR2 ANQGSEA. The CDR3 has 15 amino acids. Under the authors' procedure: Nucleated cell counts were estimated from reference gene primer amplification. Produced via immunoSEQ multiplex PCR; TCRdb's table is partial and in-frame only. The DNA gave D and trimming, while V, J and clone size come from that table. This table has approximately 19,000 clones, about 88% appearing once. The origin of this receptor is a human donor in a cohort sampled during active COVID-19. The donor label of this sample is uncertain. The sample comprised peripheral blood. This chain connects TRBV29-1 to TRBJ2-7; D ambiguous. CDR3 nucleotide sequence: TGCAGCGCCTACCCAGCCCCACACAGTATCTACGAGCAGTACTTC. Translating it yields CSAYPAPHSIYEQYF.